The 29 T cell receptor beta chains listed next were all sequenced from one sample in a study of T cells after yellow fever vaccination. TCRdb independently ran MiXCR on the 5' RACE reads; one entry per CDR3 protein. Of under 250,000 distinct CDR3 sequences in the sample, roughly 3.3% are singletons; the top ten hold less than 3.5%. Sequencing used CD4+ T cells sorted from PBMCs, obtained 10 days after the yellow fever booster vaccination. The source of these receptors is a man between 18 and 35 years old who received the YFV17D yellow fever vaccine.

This clonotype was seen repeatedly, ten times or more. The chain combines TRBV14 with TRBJ2-3; D possibly corresponds to TRBD2 (5 bases). This CDR3 region has 15 residues. Germline CDR1 and CDR2: SGHDN and FVKESK. Trimming left V 1 base short and J 5 bases short, with 13 bases between. The CDR3 sequence: CASSQALLAVDTQYF. The CDR3 bases are TGTGCCAGCAGCCAAGCATTGCTAGCTGTAGATACGCAGTATTTT. The whole variable domain, filled in from reference TRBV14 and TRBJ2-3, reads EAGVTQFPSHSVIEKGQTVTLRCDPISGHDNLYWYRRVMGKEIKFLLHFVKESKQDESGMPNNRFLAERTGGTYSTLKVQPAELEDSGVYFCASSQALLAVDTQYFGPGTRLTVL.

V is TRBV7-3 and J is TRBJ2-3; D gene uncertain. This CDR3 comprises 16 residues. Germline CDR1 is SGHTA and CDR2 is FQGTGA. Trimming removed 1 base from V and 2 bases from J, with 13 bases in between. CDR3 region: CASSLNGLGHTDTQYF. CDR3 nucleotide sequence: TGTGCCAGCAGCTTAAACGGGCTAGGTCACACAGATACGCAGTATTTT.

In this sample, this clonotype turned up many times. The rearrangement links TRBV6-5 to TRBJ2-3, with D possibly TRBD1 on 5 matching bases. Germline assignment: CDR1 MNHEY and CDR2 SVGAGI. Trimming pared 0 bases from V and 4 bases from J, leaving 8 bases between. The CDR3 is 14 amino acids. The CDR3, as DNA: TGTGCCAGCAGTTACTCCAGGGAACCAGATACGCAGTATTTT. Translation gives CASSYSREPDTQYF.

This clonotype was detected many times. The rearrangement joins TRBV12-5 to TRBJ2-5; D may be TRBD1 or TRBD2 (5 bases each). CDR1 and CDR2 (germline): LGHNT, FRNRAP. Trimming took off 4 bases at V and 5 bases at J, with 8 bases between the two ends. CDR3 length: 12 amino acids. Here the CDR3 reads CASGWGPETQYF. Written as DNA, the CDR3 is TGTGCTAGTGGTTGGGGACCGGAGACCCAGTACTTC.

The V and J genes are TRBV12-3 or TRBV12-4 and TRBJ1-1; the D gene is possibly TRBD1 (5 bases). The V end was cut by 4 bases, the J end by 6 bases, with 18 bases between. The CDR3 extends over 15 amino acids. In nucleotides, the CDR3 is TGTGCCAGCAGTTCCCACGGACGAAGGGGCGCTGAAGCTTTCTTT. Amino acids: CASSSHGRRGAEAFF.

This chain joins TRBV6-2 or TRBV6-3 and TRBJ2-1; 11 nucleotides agree with TRBD2. CDR3 size: 16 residues. The V segment lost 6 bases and the J segment 10 bases; nucleotides outside the gene matches: 14. Germline V CDR1 and CDR2: MNHEY, SVGEGT. The CDR3 DNA sequence: TGTGCCAGCAGCCCGGGACTAGCGGAGGACCGGCGCGAGCAGTTCTTC. Protein: CASSPGLAEDRREQFF.

This clonotype was counted a few times. The chain carries TRBV7-3 and TRBJ2-1; TRBD1 matches 7 bases. The junction had 9 bases not matched to a gene; V was cut back by 5 bases and J by 8 bases. CDR1 and CDR2 (germline): SGHTA, FQGTGA. CDR3 size: 14 residues. The CDR3 DNA reads as TGTGCCAGCAGCCCCGGGACAGCAACCCATGAGCAGTTCTTC. Protein sequence: CASSPGTATHEQFF.

This clonotype has at least ten counts. The gene calls are TRBV4-1 and TRBJ1-1; 12 bases match TRBD1. This CDR3 is built from 17 residues. From germline, CDR1 is MGHRA and CDR2 YSYEKL. Losses at the gene ends were 4 bases for V and 3 bases for J; bases not matched to a gene: 9. For the CDR3, the DNA is TGCGCCAGCAGCCTAGGGGACAGGGGGCAAGCGGACACTGAAGCTTTCTTT. It translates to CASSLGDRGQADTEAFF.

This clonotype has a count of ten or more. The V gene is TRBV24-1, the J gene TRBJ2-7; 11 bases line up with TRBD1. V was pared by 9 bases and J by 4 bases, with 13 bases of the junction left unmatched. The CDR3 is made up of 16 amino acids. The germline gives CDR1 KGHDR, CDR2 SFDVKD. CDR3 region: CATLSRDRGNMYEQYV. DNA of the CDR3: TGTGCCACCTTGTCCCGGGACAGGGGGAATATGTACGAGCAGTACGTC.

There are many counts of this clonotype. The chain has TRBV6-1 and TRBJ2-3; 7 bases fit TRBD2. The CDR3 contains 13 residues. CDR1 and CDR2 (germline): MNHNS, SASEGT. Losses at the gene ends were 4 bases for V and 6 bases for J; bases not matched to a gene: 4. For the CDR3, the DNA is TGTGCCAGCAGTGGGGAGGGCGGGGATACGCAGTATTTT. It translates to CASSGEGGDTQYF.

This clonotype was observed a handful of times. The rearrangement joins TRBV29-1 to TRBJ2-5; D possibly matches TRBD1 or TRBD2 (6 bases each). Deletions cut 5 bases from V and 10 bases from J, with 20 bases between. The CDR3 runs 13 residues. CDR1 and CDR2 from the germline V gene are SQVTM and ANQGSEA. CDR3 DNA: TGCAGCGTTCAGGGGTATTCGGGGGTTGACCAGTACTTC. Protein: CSVQGYSGVDQYF.

The chain is built from TRBV5-1 and TRBJ2-3, with 7 nucleotides matching TRBD1. The V gene's germline CDR1 is SGHRS and CDR2 YFSETQ. This CDR3 contains 13 residues. V lost 3 bases to trimming and J lost 4 bases; unmatched junction nucleotides: 2. The CDR3 is CASSSTGADTQYF. For the CDR3, the DNA is TGCGCCAGCAGCTCCACAGGGGCAGATACGCAGTATTTT.

This clonotype was observed at least ten times. The rearrangement joins TRBV3-1 to TRBJ2-1, with D possibly TRBD1 on 6 matching bases. Germline lookup yields CDR1 LGHDT and CDR2 YNNKEL (reference sequence). The CDR3 is 15 residues long. Trimming shortened V by 3 bases and J by 0 bases, and 9 bases separated the two germline ends. The CDR3 bases are TGTGCCAGCAGCCATCGGGACACCTCCTACAATGAGCAGTTCTTC. Its translation is CASSHRDTSYNEQFF.

This clonotype was detected ten times or more. V gene TRBV6-6 combines with J gene TRBJ2-7; 9 bases map to TRBD1. With V trimmed by 6 bases and J by 2 bases, 5 bases remained unmatched. The CDR3 extends over 14 amino acids. The V gene's germline CDR1 is MNHNY and CDR2 SVGAGI (reference sequence). CDR3: CASRAGTGTYEQYV. CDR3 bases: TGTGCCAGCAGAGCCGGGACAGGGACCTACGAGCAGTACGTC.

The chain is built from TRBV23-1 and TRBJ2-5, with TRBD1 as a possible D gene (6 bases). TRBV23-1 is treated as an ORF (open reading frame) with a function not yet certain. V was shortened by 8 bases and J by 5 bases, with 18 bases between the two germline ends. The CDR3 covers 14 residues. CDR3 sequence (DNA): TGCGCCAGCTCGAAGTACAGGGCTCGGGAGACCCAGTACTTC. Amino acid sequence: CASSKYRARETQYF.

This clonotype was detected ten times or more. The chain employs TRBV12-3 or TRBV12-4 and TRBJ2-7, with 7 bases matching TRBD2. The CDR3 has 13 residues. The trim removed 7 bases at V and 2 bases at J, leaving 5 bases unmatched. The CDR3 DNA reads TGTGCCAGCACTCGGGACTACACCTACGAGCAGTACTTC. Protein: CASTRDYTYEQYF.

This clonotype was counted a few times. The chain carries TRBV5-1 and TRBJ1-5; 8 bases are shared with TRBD1. V was clipped by 7 bases and J by 4 bases; unmatched bases: 7. The CDR3 loop spans 14 amino acids. Germline CDR1 is SGHRS and CDR2 is YFSETQ. CDR3 sequence: CASSTGGENQPQHF. CDR3 sequence (DNA): TGCGCCAGCTCAACAGGGGGGGAAAATCAGCCCCAGCATTTT.

This clonotype appeared many times. The DNA for the CDR3 is TGTGCCAGCAGCTTGAGGTCGGGGACAGTAAACACCGGGGAGCTGTTTTTT. Its protein is CASSLRSGTVNTGELFF. The chain is built from TRBV14 and TRBJ2-2; TRBD1 matches at 7 bases. The CDR3 is made up of 17 amino acids. Germline loops: CDR1 SGHDN, CDR2 FVKESK. Losses at the gene ends were 5 bases for V and 2 bases for J; bases not matched to a gene: 11.

This clonotype was counted at least ten times. This sequence joins TRBV4-3 and TRBJ2-1; TRBD1 matches 9 bases. Germline V gene sequence: CDR1 LGHNA, CDR2 YSLEER. V lost 4 bases and J lost 5; bases outside the gene matches: 9. The CDR3 has 16 amino acids. CDR3: CASSRKTGGGDNEQFF. The CDR3 DNA follows: TGCGCCAGCAGCCGGAAGACAGGGGGAGGGGACAATGAGCAGTTCTTC.

This chain joins TRBV27 and TRBJ1-1; D is uncertain. Trimming cost V 7 bases and J 0 bases, with 9 bases left between them. This CDR3 comprises 13 residues. Germline CDR1 and CDR2: MNHEY and SMNVEV (reference sequence). CDR3 loop: CASNTAMNTEAFF. CDR3 nucleotide sequence: TGTGCCAGCAACACGGCTATGAACACTGAAGCTTTCTTT.

Only a few counts were recorded for this clonotype. The J gene is TRBJ1-6, the V gene TRBV12-3 or TRBV12-4; D remains ambiguous. Deletions cut 3 bases from V and 8 bases from J, with 8 bases between. The CDR3 has 13 amino acids. CDR3 region: CASSLGRDSPLHF. In DNA, the CDR3 is TGTGCCAGCAGTTTGGGCCGAGATTCACCCCTCCACTTT.

This sequence joins TRBV5-6 and TRBJ2-2; D might be TRBD2 (5 bases). CDR1 is SGHDT, CDR2 YYEEEE, per germline. With 7 bases removed from V and 4 bases from J, the gap between germline ends came to 14 bases. This CDR3 spans 14 amino acids. The CDR3: CASRRPEGTGELFF. In nucleotides, the CDR3 is TGTGCCAGCCGGCGGCCCGAGGGCACCGGGGAGCTGTTTTTT.

This clonotype was seen at least ten times. The V call is TRBV27, the J call TRBJ2-5; 8 bases are a match to TRBD1. Losses at the gene ends were 5 bases for V and 0 bases for J; bases not matched to a gene: 8. The CDR3 extends over 16 amino acids. Germline CDR1 is MNHEY and CDR2 is SMNVEV (reference sequence). The CDR3 loop reads CASSRRQGLYQETQYF. The CDR3 coding sequence is TGTGCCAGCAGTAGAAGACAGGGGTTGTACCAAGAGACCCAGTACTTC.

The chain recombines TRBV5-4 with TRBJ1-1, with D uncertain. CDR3 length equals 13 residues. With 4 bases removed from V and 7 bases from J, the gap between germline ends came to 14 bases. The germline V gene encodes CDR1 SGHNT and CDR2 YYREEE (reference sequence). The CDR3 reads CASSPFGVYEAFF. The CDR3 DNA reads TGTGCCAGCAGCCCCTTCGGGGTGTATGAAGCTTTCTTT.

The table lists this clonotype with many counts. The chain joins TRBV20-1 to TRBJ2-3, with 7 bases matching TRBD2. CDR3 size: 15 residues. V was pared by 7 bases and J by 2 bases, with 12 bases of the junction left unmatched. Germline V CDR1 and CDR2: DFQATT, SNEGSKA (reference sequence). This CDR3 reads CSVEYGGSFTDTQYF. The DNA for the CDR3 is TGCAGTGTCGAATACGGCGGGAGTTTCACAGATACGCAGTATTTT.

This clonotype was observed a handful of times. This chain uses TRBV4-1 with TRBJ2-3, with a weak D call TRBD1 (6 bases). Germline CDR1 and CDR2: MGHRA and YSYEKL. CDR3 size: 16 residues. Between the trimmed V and J ends, which lost 1 base and 2 bases, there was a span of 13 bases. CDR3 protein: CASSQGLGGLTDTQYF. The DNA of the CDR3 is TGCGCCAGCAGCCAAGGCCTAGGGGGTCTCACAGATACGCAGTATTTT.

This clonotype was observed a handful of times. The chain has TRBV5-7 and TRBJ1-1; 7 bases line up with TRBD1. TRBV5-7 belongs to the ORF category, with a function that is uncertain. Trimming cost V 3 bases and J 5 bases; bases outside gene matches: 1. The CDR3 sequence is 12 residues long. Here the CDR3 DNA reads TGTGCCAGCAGCTGCAGGGGGACTGAAGCTTTCTTT. It yields the protein CASSCRGTEAFF.

This rearrangement joins TRBV5-4 to TRBJ2-1; D not certain. Germline lookup yields CDR1 SGHNT and CDR2 YYREEE (reference sequence). Trimming stripped 3 bases from V and 6 bases from J, with 7 bases between. The CDR3 has 12 residues. The CDR3 reads CASSSRTNEQFF. The CDR3 DNA is TGTGCCAGCAGCTCCAGGACCAATGAGCAGTTCTTC.

The rearrangement links TRBV20-1 to TRBJ1-2; D uncertain. The CDR3 is 9 residues long. Germline-derived CDR1 and CDR2 are DFQATT and SNEGSKA (reference sequence). Trimming took 6 bases from V and 11 from J, leaving 10 bases between them. CDR3 protein: CSAPPRYTF. CDR3 nucleotide sequence: TGCAGTGCCCCACCCCGGTACACCTTC.